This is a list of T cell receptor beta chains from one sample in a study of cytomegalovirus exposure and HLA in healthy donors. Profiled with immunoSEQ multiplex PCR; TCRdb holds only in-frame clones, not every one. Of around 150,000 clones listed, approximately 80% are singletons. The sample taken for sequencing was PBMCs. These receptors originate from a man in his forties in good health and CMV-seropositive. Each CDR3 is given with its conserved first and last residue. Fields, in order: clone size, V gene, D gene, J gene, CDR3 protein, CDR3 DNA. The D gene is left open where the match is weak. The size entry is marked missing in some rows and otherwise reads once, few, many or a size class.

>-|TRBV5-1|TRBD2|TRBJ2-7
CASSSDLGTSGAIF
TGCGCCAGCAGCTCGGACCTAGGGACTAGCGGAGCAATCTTC
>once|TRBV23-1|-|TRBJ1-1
CARVFVCDRNTEAFF
TGCGCCAGAGTGTTTGTGTGTGATAGGAACACTGAAGCTTTCTTT
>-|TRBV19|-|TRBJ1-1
CASSIQGSGTEAFF
TGTGCCAGTAGTATACAGGGTAGCGGCACTGAAGCTTTCTTT
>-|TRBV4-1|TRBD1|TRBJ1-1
CASSHTGQANTEAFF
TGCGCCAGCAGCCACACGGGACAGGCGAACACTGAAGCTTTCTTT
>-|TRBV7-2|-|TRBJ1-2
CASSLATGFYGYTF
TGTGCCAGCAGCTTAGCAACAGGGTTTTATGGCTACACCTTC
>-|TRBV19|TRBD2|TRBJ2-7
CASSIVGGRAYEQYF
TGTGCCAGTAGTATAGTCGGCGGGAGGGCCTACGAGCAGTACTTC
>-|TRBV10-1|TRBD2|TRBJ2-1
CASSVSGGNEQFF
TGCGCCAGCAGTGTAAGCGGGGGCAATGAGCAGTTCTTC
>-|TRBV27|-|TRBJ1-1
CASSTPGGSAFF
TGTGCCAGCAGTACCCCGGGGGGCTCGGCTTTCTTT
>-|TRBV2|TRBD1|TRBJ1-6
CASRAIQGIGNSPLHF
TGTGCCAGCAGGGCGATACAGGGGATAGGTAATTCACCCCTCCACTTT
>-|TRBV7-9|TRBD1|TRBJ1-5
CASSLGQGFNQPQHF
TGTGCCAGCAGCTTAGGACAGGGGTTCAATCAGCCCCAGCATTTT
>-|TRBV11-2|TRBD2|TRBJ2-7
CASSISWAGGSSYEQYF
TGTGCCAGCAGCATCTCATGGGCGGGAGGTTCTTCCTACGAGCAGTACTTC
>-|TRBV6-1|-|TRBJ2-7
CASSERQGDWEQYF
TGTGCCAGCAGTGAAAGGCAGGGGGACTGGGAGCAGTACTTC
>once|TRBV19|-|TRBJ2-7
CASSFARASYEQYF
TGTGCCAGTAGTTTTGCGAGGGCTTCCTACGAGCAGTACTTC
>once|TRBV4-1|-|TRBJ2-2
CASSLPGHSTGELFF
TGCGCCAGCAGCCTACCGGGACACTCGACCGGGGAGCTGTTTTTT
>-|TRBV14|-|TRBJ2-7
CASSQQGPLSYEQYF
TGTGCCAGCAGCCAACAGGGGCCCTTGTCCTACGAGCAGTACTTC
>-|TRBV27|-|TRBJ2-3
CASSLPQRTDTQYF
TGTGCCAGCAGTTTACCCCAGAGGACAGATACGCAGTATTTT
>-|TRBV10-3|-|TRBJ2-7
CAIRKAREPNYEQYF
TGTGCCATCAGAAAAGCCCGGGAACCCAACTACGAGCAGTACTTC
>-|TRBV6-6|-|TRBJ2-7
CASTNSGGSYEQYF
TGTGCCAGCACCAATTCAGGGGGGTCCTACGAGCAGTACTTC
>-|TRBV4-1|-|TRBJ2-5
CASSLRYQETQYF
TGCGCCAGCAGCCTGCGGTACCAAGAGACCCAGTACTTC
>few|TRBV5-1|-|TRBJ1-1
CASSSLIQEMNTEAFF
TGCGCCAGCAGCTCCCTTATACAGGAGATGAACACTGAAGCTTTCTTT
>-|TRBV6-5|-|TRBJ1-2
CASRNEGNGYTF
TGTGCCAGCAGAAACGAGGGAAATGGCTACACCTTC
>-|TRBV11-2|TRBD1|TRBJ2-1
CASSSGQGYYNEQFF
TGTGCCAGCAGCTCGGGACAGGGCTACTACAATGAGCAGTTCTTC
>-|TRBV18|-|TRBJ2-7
CASSPLGQVGHEQYF
TGTGCCAGCTCACCACTGGGGCAGGTAGGCCACGAGCAGTACTTC
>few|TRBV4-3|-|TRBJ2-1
CASSQVPISSYNEQFF
TGCGCCAGCAGCCAAGTTCCGATTAGCTCCTACAATGAGCAGTTCTTC
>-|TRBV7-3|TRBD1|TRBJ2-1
CASSTQGAILDEQFF
TGTGCCAGCAGCACCCAGGGGGCTATCTTGGATGAGCAGTTCTTC
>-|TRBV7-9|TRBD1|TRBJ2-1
CASSLGRTGGNEQFF
TGTGCCAGCAGCTTAGGTCGGACAGGAGGAAATGAGCAGTTCTTC
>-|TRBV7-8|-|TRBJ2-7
CASSLVPGSQSYEQYF
TGTGCCAGCAGCTTAGTTCCGGGGTCACAGTCCTACGAGCAGTACTTC
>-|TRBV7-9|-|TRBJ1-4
CASSLTASTEKLFF
TGTGCCAGCAGCTTGACAGCCTCAACAGAAAAACTGTTTTTT
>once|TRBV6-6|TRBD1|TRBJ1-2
CASIPGGRSGYTF
TGTGCCAGCATCCCAGGGGGGCGGTCTGGCTACACCTTC
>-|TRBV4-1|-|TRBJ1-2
CASSQDTDSGYTF
TGCGCCAGCAGCCAAGATACAGACAGCGGCTACACCTTC
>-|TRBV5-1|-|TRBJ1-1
CASSLLRDSEAFF
TGCGCCAGCAGCTTACTTAGGGACTCTGAAGCTTTCTTT
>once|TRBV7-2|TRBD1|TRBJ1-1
CASSYRQGATEAFF
TGTGCCAGCAGCTACAGACAGGGGGCCACTGAAGCTTTCTTT
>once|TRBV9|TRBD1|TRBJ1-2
CASSETDRADYGYTF
TGTGCCAGCAGCGAAACGGACAGGGCTGACTATGGCTACACCTTC
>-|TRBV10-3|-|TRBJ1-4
CAIRQGITNEKLFF
TGTGCCATCAGACAGGGTATTACTAATGAAAAACTGTTTTTT
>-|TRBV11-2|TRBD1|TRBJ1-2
CASSLYQDRVYGYTF
TGTGCCAGCAGCTTATATCAGGACAGGGTCTATGGCTACACCTTC
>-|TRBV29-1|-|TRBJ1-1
CSVGVGGSNTEAFF
TGCAGCGTGGGGGTCGGGGGGTCGAACACTGAAGCTTTCTTT
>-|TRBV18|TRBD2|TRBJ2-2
CASSPGTSGTGELFF
TGTGCCAGCTCTCCGGGGACTAGCGGCACCGGGGAGCTGTTTTTT
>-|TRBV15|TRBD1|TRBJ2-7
CATAGDRKLDEQYF
TGTGCCACCGCAGGGGACAGAAAACTGGACGAGCAGTACTTC